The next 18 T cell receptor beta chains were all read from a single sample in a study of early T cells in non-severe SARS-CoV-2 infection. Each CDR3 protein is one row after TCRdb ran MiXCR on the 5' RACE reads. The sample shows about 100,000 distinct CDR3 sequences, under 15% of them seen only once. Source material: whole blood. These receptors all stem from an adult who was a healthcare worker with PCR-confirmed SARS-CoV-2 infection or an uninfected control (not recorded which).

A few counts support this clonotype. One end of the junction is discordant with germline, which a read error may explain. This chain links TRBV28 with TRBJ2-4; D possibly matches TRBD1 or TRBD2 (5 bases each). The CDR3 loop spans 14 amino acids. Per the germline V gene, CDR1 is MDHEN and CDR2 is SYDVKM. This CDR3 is CASSPPPGPLNLDF. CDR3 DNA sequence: TGTGCCAGCAGCCCTCCCCCGGGACCGCTTAACCTTGACTTC.

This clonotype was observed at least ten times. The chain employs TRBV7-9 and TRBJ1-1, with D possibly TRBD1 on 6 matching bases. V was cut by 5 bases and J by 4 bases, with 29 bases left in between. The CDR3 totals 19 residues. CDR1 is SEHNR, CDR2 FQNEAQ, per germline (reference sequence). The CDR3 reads CASSPHRAPGGLKSTEAFF. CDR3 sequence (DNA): TGTGCCAGCAGCCCCCACAGGGCCCCCGGAGGGCTTAAGAGCACTGAAGCTTTCTTT.

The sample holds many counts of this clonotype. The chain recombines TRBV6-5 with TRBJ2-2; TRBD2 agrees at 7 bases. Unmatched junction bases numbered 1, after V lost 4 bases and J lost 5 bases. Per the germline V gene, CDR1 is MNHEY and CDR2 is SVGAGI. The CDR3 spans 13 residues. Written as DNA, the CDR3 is TGTGCCAGCAGTTGGACTAGAACCGGGGAGCTGTTTTTT. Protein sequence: CASSWTRTGELFF.

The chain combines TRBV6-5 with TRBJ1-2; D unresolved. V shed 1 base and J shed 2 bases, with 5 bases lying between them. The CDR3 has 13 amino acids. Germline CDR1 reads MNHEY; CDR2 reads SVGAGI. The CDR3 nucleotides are TGTGCCAGCAGTTACTTTCAGAACTATGGCTACACCTTC. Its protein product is CASSYFQNYGYTF.

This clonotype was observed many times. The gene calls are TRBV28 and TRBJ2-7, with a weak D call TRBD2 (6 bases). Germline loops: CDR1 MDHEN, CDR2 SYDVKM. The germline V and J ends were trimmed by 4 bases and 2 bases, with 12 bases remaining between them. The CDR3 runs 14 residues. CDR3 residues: CASSYPGGPYEQYF. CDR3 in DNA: TGTGCCAGCAGTTACCCTGGAGGGCCCTACGAGCAGTACTTC. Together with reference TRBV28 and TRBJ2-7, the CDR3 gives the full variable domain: DVKVTQSSRYLVKRTGEKVFLECVQDMDHENMFWYRQDPGLGLRLIYFSYDVKMKEKGDIPEGYSVSREKKERFSLILESASTNQTSMYLCASSYPGGPYEQYFGPGTRLTVT.

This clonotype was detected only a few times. CDR3 nucleotide sequence: TGTGCCAGCAGCTTCTACCTTGACAGCCACCAAGAGACCCAGTACTTC. Protein product: CASSFYLDSHQETQYF. The chain joins TRBV7-9 to TRBJ2-5; possible D gene TRBD1, 5 bases. The V end was cut by 3 bases, the J end by 0 bases, with 14 bases between. From germline, CDR1 is SEHNR and CDR2 FQNEAQ (reference sequence). The CDR3 runs to 16 residues.

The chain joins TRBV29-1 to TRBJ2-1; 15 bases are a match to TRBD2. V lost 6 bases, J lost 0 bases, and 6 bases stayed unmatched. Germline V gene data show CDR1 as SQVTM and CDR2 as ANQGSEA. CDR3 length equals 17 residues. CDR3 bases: TGCAGCGTCTGGACTAGCGGGGGGGCAAGCTCCTACAATGAGCAGTTCTTC. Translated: CSVWTSGGASSYNEQFF.

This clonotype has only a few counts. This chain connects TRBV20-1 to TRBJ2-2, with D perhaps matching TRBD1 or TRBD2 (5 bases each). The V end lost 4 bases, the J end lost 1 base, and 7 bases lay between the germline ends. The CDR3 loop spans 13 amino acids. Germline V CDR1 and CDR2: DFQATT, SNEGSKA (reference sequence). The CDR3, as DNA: TGCAGTGCTATTGGGGGGAACACCGGGGAGCTGTTTTTT. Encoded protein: CSAIGGNTGELFF.

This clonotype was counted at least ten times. CDR3: CASRPDRGLHQPQHF. The CDR3 bases are TGTGCCAGTAGACCGGACAGGGGGCTTCATCAGCCCCAGCATTTT. This chain joins TRBV19 and TRBJ1-5; 11 positions agree with TRBD1. Trimming at V came to 6 bases and at J to 5 bases, leaving 6 bases not matched to a gene. Germline V gene sequence: CDR1 LNHDA, CDR2 SQIVND (reference sequence). CDR3 size: 15 residues.

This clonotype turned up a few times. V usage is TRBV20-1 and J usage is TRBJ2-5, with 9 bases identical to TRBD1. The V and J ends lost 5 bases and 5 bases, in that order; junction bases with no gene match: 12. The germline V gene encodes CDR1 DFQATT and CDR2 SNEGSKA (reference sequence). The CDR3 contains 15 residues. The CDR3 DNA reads TGCAGTGCTTTGACCGGGACAGGGATCAAGGAGACCCAGTACTTC. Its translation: CSALTGTGIKETQYF.

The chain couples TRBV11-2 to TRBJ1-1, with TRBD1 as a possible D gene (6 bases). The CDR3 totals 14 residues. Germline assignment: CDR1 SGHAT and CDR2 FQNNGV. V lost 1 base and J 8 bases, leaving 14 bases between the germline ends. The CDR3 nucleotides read TGTGCCAGCAGCTTAGGCCGGGCCCAGGGGGAAGCTTTCTTT. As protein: CASSLGRAQGEAFF.

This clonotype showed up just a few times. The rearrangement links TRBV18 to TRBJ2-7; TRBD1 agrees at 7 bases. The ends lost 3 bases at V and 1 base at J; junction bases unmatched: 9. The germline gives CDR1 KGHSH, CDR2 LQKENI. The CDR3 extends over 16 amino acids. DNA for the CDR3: TGTGCCAGCTCACCCTTGGGACAGCCCGTTTCCTACGAGCAGTACTTC. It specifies CASSPLGQPVSYEQYF.

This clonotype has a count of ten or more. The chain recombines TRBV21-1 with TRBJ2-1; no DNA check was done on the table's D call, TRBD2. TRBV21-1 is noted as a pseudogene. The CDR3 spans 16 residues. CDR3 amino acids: CASSKLLAGGYNEQFF. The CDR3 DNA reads TGTGCCAGCAGCAAATTACTAGCGGGGGGGTACAATGAGCAGTTCTTC.

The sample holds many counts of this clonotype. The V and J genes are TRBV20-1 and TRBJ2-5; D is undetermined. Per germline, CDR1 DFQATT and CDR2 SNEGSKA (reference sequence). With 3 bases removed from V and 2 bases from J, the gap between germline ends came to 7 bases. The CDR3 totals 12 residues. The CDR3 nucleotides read TGCAGTGCTAGTTCCCGACAAGAGACCCAGTACTTC. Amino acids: CSASSRQETQYF.

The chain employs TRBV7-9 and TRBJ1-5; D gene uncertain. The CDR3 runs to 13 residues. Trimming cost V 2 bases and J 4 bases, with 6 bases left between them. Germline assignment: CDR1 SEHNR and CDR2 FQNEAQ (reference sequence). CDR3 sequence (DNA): TGTGCCAGCAGCTTACCGGGGAATCAGCCCCAGCATTTT. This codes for CASSLPGNQPQHF.

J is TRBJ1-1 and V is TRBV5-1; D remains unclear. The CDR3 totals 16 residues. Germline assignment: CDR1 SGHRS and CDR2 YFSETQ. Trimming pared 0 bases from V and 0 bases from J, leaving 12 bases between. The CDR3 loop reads CASSLVLGPLNTEAFF. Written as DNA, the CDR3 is TGCGCCAGCAGCTTGGTACTCGGCCCACTGAACACTGAAGCTTTCTTT.

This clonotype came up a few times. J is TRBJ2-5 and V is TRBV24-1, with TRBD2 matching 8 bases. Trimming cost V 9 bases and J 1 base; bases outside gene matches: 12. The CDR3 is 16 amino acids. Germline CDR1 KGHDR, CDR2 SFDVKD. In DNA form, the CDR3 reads TGTGCCACCTCTTCTTTGAGCGGGGGAGTCCAAGAGACCCAGTACTTC. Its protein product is CATSSLSGGVQETQYF.

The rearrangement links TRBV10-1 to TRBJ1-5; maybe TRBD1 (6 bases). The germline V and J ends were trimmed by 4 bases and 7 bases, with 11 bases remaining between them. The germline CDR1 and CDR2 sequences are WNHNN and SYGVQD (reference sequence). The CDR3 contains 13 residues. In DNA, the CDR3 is TGCGCCAGCAGTGCAGGGGTTGGACAGCCCCAGCATTTT. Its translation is CASSAGVGQPQHF.